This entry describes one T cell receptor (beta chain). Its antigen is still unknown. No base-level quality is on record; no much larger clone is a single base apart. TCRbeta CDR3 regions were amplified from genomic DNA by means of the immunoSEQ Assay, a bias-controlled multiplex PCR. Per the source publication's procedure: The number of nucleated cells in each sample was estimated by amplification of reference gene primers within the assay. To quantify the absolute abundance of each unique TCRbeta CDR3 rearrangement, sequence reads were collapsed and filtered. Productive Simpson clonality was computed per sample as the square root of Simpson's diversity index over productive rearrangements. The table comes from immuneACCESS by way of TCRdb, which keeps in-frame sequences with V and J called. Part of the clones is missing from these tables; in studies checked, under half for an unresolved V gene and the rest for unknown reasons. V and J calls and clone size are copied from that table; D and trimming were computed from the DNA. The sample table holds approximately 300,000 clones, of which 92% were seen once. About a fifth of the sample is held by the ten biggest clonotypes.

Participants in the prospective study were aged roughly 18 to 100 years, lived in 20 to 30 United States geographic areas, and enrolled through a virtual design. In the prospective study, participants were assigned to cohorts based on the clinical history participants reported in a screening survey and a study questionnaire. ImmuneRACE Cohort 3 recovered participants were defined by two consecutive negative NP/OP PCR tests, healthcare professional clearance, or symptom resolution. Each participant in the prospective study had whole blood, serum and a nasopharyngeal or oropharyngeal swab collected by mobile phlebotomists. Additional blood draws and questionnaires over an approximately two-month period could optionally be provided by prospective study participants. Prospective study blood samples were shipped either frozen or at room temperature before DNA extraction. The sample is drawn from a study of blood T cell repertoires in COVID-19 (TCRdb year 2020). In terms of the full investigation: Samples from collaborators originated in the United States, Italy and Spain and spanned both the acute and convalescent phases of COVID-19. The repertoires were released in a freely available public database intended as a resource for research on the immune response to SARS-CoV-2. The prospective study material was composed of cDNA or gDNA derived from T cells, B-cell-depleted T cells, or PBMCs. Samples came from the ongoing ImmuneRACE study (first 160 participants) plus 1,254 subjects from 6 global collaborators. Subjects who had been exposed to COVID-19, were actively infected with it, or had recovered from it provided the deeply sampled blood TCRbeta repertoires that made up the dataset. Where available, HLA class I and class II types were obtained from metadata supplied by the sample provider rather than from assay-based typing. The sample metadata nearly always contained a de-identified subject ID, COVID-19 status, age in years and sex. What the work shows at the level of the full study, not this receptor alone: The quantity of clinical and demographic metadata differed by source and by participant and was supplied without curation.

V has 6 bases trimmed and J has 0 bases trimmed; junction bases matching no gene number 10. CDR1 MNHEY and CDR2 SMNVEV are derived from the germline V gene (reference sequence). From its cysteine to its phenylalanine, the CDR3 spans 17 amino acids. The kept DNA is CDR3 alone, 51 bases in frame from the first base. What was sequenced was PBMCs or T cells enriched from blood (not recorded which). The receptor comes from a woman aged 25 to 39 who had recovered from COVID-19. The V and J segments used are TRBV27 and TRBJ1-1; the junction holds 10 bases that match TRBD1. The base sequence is TGTGCCAGCAGGCAGACTTGGGACAGGGGAATGAACACTGAAGCTTTCTTT. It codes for CASRQTWDRGMNTEAFF.